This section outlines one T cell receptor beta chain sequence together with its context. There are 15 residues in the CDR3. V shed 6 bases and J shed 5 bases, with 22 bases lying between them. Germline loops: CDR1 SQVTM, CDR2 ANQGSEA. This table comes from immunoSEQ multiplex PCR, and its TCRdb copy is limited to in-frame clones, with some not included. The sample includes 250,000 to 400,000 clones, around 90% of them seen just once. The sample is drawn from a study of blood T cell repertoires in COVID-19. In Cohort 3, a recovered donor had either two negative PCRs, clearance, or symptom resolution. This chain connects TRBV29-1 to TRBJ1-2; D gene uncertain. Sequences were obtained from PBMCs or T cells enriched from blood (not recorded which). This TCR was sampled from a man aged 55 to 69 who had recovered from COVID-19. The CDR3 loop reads CSVPKTAGGFYGYTF. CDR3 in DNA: TGCAGCGTCCCCAAGACGGCAGGAGGATTTTATGGCTACACCTTC. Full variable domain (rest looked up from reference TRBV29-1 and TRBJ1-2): SAVISQKPSRDICQRGTSLTIQCQVDSQVTMMFWYRQQPGQSLTLIATANQGSEATYESGFVIDKFPISRPNLTFSTLTVSNMSPEDSSIYLCSVPKTAGGFYGYTFGSGTRLTVV.